This T cell receptor (beta chain) was identified during a study of blood T cells in healthy people across ages. The CDR3 contains 12 residues. With 4 bases removed from V and 6 bases from J, the gap between germline ends came to 8 bases. Germline V lookup: CDR1 SGHTA, CDR2 FQGNSA. Next came a second PCR, run for about 7 to 11 cycles, which used a sample-barcoded 5' primer along with a J-beta primer mix. TCRdb reprocessed the 5' RACE reads via MiXCR and lists one record per CDR3 protein. This sample has about 810,000 distinct CDR3 sequences, with around 36% found just once. The rearrangement links TRBV7-2 to TRBJ2-3, with no clear D. This receptor was taken from a man younger than 35 in good health. Source material: blood. CDR3 nucleotide sequence: TGTGCCAGCAGCTGGGCCCCGGATACGCAGTATTTT. Translation: CASSWAPDTQYF.